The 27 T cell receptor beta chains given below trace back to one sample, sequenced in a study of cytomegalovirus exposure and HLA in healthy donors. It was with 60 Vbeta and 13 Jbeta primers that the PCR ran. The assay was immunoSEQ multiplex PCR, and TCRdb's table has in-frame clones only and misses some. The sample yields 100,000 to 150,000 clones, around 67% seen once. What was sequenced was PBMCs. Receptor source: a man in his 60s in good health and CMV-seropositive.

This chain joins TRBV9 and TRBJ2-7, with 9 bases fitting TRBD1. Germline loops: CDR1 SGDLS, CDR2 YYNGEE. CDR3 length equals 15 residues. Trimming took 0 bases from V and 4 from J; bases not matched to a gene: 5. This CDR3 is CASSVGDRERYEQYF. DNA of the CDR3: TGTGCCAGCAGCGTAGGGGACAGGGAACGATACGAGCAGTACTTC.

CDR3 DNA: TGTGCCAGCAGCCCCGTTGGGCCCTACAATGAGCAGTTCTTC. Amino acids: CASSPVGPYNEQFF. The chain employs TRBV7-9 and TRBJ2-1; D call uncertain. Germline CDR1 SEHNR, CDR2 FQNEAQ (reference sequence). The V end lost 5 bases, the J end lost 2 bases, and 10 bases lay between the germline ends. This CDR3 region has 14 residues.

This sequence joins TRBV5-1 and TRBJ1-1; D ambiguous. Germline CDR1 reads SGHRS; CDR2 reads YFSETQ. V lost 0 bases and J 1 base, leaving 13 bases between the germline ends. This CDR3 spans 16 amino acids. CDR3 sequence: CASSLESPGSNTEAFF. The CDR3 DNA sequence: TGCGCCAGCAGCTTGGAAAGTCCAGGATCGAACACTGAAGCTTTCTTT.

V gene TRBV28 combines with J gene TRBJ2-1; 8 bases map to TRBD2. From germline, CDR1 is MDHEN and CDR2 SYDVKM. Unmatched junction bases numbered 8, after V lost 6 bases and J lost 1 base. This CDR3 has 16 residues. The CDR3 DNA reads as TGTGCCAGCAGGCCGACTAGCGCCAGGTCCTACAATGAGCAGTTCTTC. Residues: CASRPTSARSYNEQFF.

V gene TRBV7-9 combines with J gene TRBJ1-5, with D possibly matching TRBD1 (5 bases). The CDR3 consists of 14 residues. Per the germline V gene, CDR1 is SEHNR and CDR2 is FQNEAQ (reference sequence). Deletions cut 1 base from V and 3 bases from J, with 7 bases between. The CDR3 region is CASSLGQTNQPQHF. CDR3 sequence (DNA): TGTGCCAGCAGCTTAGGACAGACCAATCAGCCCCAGCATTTT.

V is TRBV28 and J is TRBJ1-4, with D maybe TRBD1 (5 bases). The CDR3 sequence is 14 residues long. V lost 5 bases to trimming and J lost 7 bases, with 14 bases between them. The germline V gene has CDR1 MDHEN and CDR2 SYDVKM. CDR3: CASSRSGIGEKLFF. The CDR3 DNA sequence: TGTGCCAGCAGTCGGTCAGGGATAGGTGAAAAACTGTTTTTT.

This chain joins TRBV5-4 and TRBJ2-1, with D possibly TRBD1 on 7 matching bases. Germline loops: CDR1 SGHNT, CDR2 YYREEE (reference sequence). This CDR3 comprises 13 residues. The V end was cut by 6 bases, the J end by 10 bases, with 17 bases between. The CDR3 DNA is TGTGCCAGCACCTGGGACAGCGCGGGAGAGCAGTTCTTC. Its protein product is CASTWDSAGEQFF.

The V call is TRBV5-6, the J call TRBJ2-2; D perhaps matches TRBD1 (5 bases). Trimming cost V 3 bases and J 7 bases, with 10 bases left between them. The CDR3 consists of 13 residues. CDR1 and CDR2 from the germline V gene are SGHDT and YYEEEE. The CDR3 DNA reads TGTGCCAGCAGCTGGGGCAATGGCGGGGAGCTGTTTTTT. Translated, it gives CASSWGNGGELFF.

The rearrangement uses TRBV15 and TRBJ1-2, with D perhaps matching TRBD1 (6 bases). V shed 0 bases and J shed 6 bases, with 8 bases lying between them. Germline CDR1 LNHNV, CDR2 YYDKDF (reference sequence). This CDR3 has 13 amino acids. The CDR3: CATSRDQGNGYTF. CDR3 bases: TGTGCCACCAGCAGAGATCAGGGGAATGGCTACACCTTC.

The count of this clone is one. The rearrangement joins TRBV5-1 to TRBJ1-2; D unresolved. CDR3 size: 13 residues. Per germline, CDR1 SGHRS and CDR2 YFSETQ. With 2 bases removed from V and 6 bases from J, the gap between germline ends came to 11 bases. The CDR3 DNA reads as TGCGCCAGCAGCTTTACAGAGTCCGATGGCTACACCTTC. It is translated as CASSFTESDGYTF.

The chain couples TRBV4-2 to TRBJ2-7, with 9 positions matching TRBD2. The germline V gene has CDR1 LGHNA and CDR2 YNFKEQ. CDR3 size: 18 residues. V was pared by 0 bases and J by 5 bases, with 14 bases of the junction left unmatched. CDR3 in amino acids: CASSQDGGGGASFNEQYF. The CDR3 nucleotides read TGTGCCAGCAGCCAAGATGGGGGCGGGGGGGCGTCCTTCAACGAGCAGTACTTC.

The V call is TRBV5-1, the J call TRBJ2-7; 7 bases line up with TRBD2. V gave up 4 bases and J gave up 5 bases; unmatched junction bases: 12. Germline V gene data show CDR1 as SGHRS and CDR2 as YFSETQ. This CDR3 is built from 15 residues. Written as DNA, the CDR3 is TGCGCCAGCAGCCAGGAACCCAGGGAGGGCCACGAGCAGTACTTC. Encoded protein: CASSQEPREGHEQYF.

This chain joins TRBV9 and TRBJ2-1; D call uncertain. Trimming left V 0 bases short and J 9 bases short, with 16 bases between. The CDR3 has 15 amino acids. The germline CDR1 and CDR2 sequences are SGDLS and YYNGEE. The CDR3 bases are TGTGCCAGCAGCGTAGCCCCCCAGTCCATTCTTGAGCAGTTCTTC. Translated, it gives CASSVAPQSILEQFF.

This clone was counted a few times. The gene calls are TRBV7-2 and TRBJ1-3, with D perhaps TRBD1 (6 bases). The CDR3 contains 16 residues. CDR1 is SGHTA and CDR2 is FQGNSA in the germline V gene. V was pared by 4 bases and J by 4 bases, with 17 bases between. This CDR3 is CASSSNRETGGNTIYF. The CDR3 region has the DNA TGTGCCAGCAGCTCCAACAGGGAGACGGGCGGAAACACCATATATTTT. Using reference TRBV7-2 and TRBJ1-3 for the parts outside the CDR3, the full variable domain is GAGVSQSPSNKVTEKGKDVELRCDPISGHTALYWYRQSLGQGLEFLIYFQGNSAPDKSGLPSDRFSAERTGGSVSTLTIQRTQQEDSAVYLCASSSNRETGGNTIYFGEGSWLTVV.

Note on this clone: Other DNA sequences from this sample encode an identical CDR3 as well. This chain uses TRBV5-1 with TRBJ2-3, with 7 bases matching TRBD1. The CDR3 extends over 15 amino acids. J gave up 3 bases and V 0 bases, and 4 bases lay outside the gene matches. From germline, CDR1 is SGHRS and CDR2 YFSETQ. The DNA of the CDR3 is TGCGCCAGCAGCTTGGAGGCAGGGGGTACAGATACGCAGTATTTT. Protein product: CASSLEAGGTDTQYF.

The CDR3 bases are TGTGCCAGCAGGCGGGGGCCCCTTATCTACGAGCAGTACTTC. Translating gives CASRRGPLIYEQYF. The V call is TRBV6-5, the J call TRBJ2-7, with D possibly being TRBD2 (7 bases). Per germline, CDR1 MNHEY and CDR2 SVGAGI. The CDR3 loop spans 14 amino acids. Between the trimmed V and J ends, which lost 6 bases and 3 bases, there was a span of 15 bases.

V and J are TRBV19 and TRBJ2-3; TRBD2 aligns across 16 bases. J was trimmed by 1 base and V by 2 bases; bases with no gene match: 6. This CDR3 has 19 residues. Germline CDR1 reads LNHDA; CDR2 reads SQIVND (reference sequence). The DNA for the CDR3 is TGTGCCAGTAGTATACCTGGGACTAGCGGGGGGGTCGGCACAGATACGCAGTATTTT. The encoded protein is CASSIPGTSGGVGTDTQYF.

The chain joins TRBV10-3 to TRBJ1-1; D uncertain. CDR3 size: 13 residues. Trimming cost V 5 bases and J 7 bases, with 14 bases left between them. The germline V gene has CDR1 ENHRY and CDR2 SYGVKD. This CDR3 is CAISSERNIEAFF. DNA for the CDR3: TGTGCCATCAGTTCGGAGAGAAATATTGAAGCTTTCTTT.

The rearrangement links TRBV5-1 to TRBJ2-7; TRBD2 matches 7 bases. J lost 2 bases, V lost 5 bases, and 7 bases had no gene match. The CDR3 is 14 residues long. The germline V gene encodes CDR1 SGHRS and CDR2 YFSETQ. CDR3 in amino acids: CASRRSGPTYEQYF. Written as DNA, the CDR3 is TGCGCCAGCAGACGTAGCGGGCCCACCTACGAGCAGTACTTC. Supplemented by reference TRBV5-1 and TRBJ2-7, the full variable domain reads KAGVTQTPRYLIKTRGQQVTLSCSPISGHRSVSWYQQTPGQGLQFLFEYFSETQRNKGNFPGRFSGRQFSNSRSEMNVSTLELGDSALYLCASRRSGPTYEQYFGPGTRLTVT.

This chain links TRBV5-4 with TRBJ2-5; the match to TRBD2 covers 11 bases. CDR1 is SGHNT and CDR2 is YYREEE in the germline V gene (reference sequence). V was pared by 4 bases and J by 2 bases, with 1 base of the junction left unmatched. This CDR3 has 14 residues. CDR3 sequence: CASSRLAGQETQYF. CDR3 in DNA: TGTGCCAGCAGCCGACTAGCGGGACAAGAGACCCAGTACTTC.

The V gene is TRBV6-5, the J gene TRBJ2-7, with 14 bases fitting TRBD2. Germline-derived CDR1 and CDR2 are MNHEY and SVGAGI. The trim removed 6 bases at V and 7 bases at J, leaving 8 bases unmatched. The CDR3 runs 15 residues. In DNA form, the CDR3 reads TGTGCCAGCAGCCGAGGACTAGCGGGGGGTGGTGAGCAGTACTTC. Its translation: CASSRGLAGGGEQYF.

CDR3 sequence: CASSVAAYNEQFF. The CDR3 DNA reads as TGTGCCAGCAGCGTAGCTGCCTACAATGAGCAGTTCTTC. The rearrangement uses TRBV9 and TRBJ2-1; D not certain. Germline values: CDR1 SGDLS, CDR2 YYNGEE. The CDR3 is 13 residues long. The V and J ends lost 0 bases and 2 bases respectively, with 3 bases between them.

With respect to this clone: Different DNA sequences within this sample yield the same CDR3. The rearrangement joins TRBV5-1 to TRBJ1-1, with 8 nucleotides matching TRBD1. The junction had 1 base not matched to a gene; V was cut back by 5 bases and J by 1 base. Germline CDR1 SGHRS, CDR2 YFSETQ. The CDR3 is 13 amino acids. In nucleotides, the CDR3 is TGCGCCAGCAGTGGACAGGGGAACACTGAAGCTTTCTTT. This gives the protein CASSGQGNTEAFF. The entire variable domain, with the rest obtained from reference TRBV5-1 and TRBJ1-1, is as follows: KAGVTQTPRYLIKTRGQQVTLSCSPISGHRSVSWYQQTPGQGLQFLFEYFSETQRNKGNFPGRFSGRQFSNSRSEMNVSTLELGDSALYLCASSGQGNTEAFFGQGTRLTVV.

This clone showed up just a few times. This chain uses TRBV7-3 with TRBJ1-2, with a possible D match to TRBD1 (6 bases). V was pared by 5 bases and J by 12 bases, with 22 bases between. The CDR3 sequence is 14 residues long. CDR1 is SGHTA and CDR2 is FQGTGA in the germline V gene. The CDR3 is CASSENTGTNRHTF. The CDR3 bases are TGTGCCAGCAGCGAGAATACAGGGACAAATCGGCACACCTTC.

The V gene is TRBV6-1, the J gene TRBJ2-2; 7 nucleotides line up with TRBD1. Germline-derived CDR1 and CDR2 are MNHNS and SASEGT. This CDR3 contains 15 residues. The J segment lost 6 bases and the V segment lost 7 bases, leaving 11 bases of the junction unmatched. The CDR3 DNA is TGTGCCAGCATCCCCTCCACAGGGGACCCCGGGGAGCTGTTTTTT. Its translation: CASIPSTGDPGELFF.

The CDR3, as DNA: TGTGCCAGCAGTGATAGCGGGGGGGGGAACACCGGGGAGCTGTTTTTT. Translating it yields CASSDSGGGNTGELFF. The J gene is TRBJ2-2, the V gene TRBV2; 11 positions match TRBD2. Germline V gene lookup returns CDR1 SNHLY and CDR2 FYNNEI. J lost 1 base, V lost 3 bases, and 1 base had no gene match. The CDR3 consists of 16 residues.

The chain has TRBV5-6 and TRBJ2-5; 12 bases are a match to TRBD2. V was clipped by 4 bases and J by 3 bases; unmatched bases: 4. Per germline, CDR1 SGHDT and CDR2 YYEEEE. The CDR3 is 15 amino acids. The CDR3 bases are TGTGCCAGCAGCCCGGCTAGCGGGGGGGAAGAGACCCAGTACTTC. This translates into CASSPASGGEETQYF.